These 32 T cell receptor beta chains share one sample of origin, sequenced in a study of low-dose radiotherapy and immunotherapy resistance in tumors. Both TCRalpha and TCRbeta chains were reverse transcribed with V-gene-specific primers. Amplification, which lasted roughly 20 PCR cycles, used a constant-region primer and V-primer adapter to amplify TCRs. TCRdb re-analysed the reads in MiXCR, keeping a single row per CDR3 protein. In the table there are 85,000 to 95,000 distinct CDR3 sequences, 9.4% of which are singletons. Time point defined: before trial treatment. Sequenced here: PBMCs, sampled before treatment. The receptors come from a male donor with prostate cancer.

This clonotype was observed many times. The chain uses TRBV29-1 and TRBJ2-7, with TRBD2 identical over 7 bases. CDR1 and CDR2 (germline): SQVTM, ANQGSEA. The CDR3 loop spans 12 amino acids. The junction had 5 bases not matched to a gene; V was cut back by 4 bases and J by 5 bases. CDR3 sequence reads: CSVAGGTDEQYF. The DNA of the CDR3 is TGCAGCGTTGCGGGGGGTACGGACGAGCAGTACTTC.

This clonotype was counted ten times or more. This chain joins TRBV7-3 and TRBJ2-2; 8 bases are shared with TRBD2. This CDR3 region has 14 residues. Per the germline V gene, CDR1 is SGHTA and CDR2 is FQGTGA. The V segment lost 5 bases and the J segment 5 bases; nucleotides outside the gene matches: 4. CDR3 loop: CASSSGGGTGELFF. The CDR3 DNA is TGTGCCAGCAGCAGCGGGGGAGGAACCGGGGAGCTGTTTTTT.

In this sample, this clonotype turned up many times. This sequence joins TRBV9 and TRBJ2-1; TRBD2 agrees at 9 bases. The length of the CDR3 is 15 residues. Germline CDR1 is SGDLS and CDR2 is YYNGEE. V was clipped by 5 bases and J by 2 bases; unmatched bases: 5. The CDR3 coding sequence is TGTGCCAGCAGTCGTAGCGGGAGCACCTACAATGAGCAGTTCTTC. This encodes CASSRSGSTYNEQFF.

This clonotype was detected a few times. The rearrangement uses TRBV28 and TRBJ2-1, with D perhaps given as TRBD1 or TRBD2 (5 bases each). Germline V gene data show CDR1 as MDHEN and CDR2 as SYDVKM. Trimming took off 2 bases at V and 5 bases at J, with 13 bases between the two ends. CDR3 length equals 15 residues. CDR3 sequence reads: CASSLEGISDNEQFF. The CDR3 DNA reads TGTGCCAGCAGTTTAGAGGGGATAAGTGACAATGAGCAGTTCTTC.

This clonotype was picked up many times. This chain connects TRBV6-5 to TRBJ1-5, with 8 bases matching TRBD1. The germline V gene has CDR1 MNHEY and CDR2 SVGAGI. J lost 1 base, V lost 4 bases, and 3 bases had no gene match. The CDR3 is 15 residues long. The CDR3 coding sequence is TGTGCCAGCAGTTCCCGACAGGGGAGCAATCAGCCCCAGCATTTT. As protein: CASSSRQGSNQPQHF.

This clonotype was seen only a few times. The chain couples TRBV20-1 to TRBJ2-7, with 11 bases matching TRBD2. The ends lost 2 bases at V and 6 bases at J; junction bases unmatched: 9. Germline V CDR1 and CDR2: DFQATT, SNEGSKA (reference sequence). CDR3 length: 15 residues. CDR3 sequence reads: CSARLAGGPDREQYF. The CDR3 bases are TGCAGTGCTAGATTAGCGGGAGGGCCCGATCGCGAGCAGTACTTC.

This clonotype has at least ten counts. The rearrangement uses TRBV6-8 and TRBJ1-2, with D maybe TRBD1 (5 bases). The germline gives CDR1 MNHGY, CDR2 SAAAGT. The CDR3 consists of 15 residues. V was clipped by 2 bases and J by 0 bases, with 10 bases between them. DNA for the CDR3: TGTGCCAGCAGTTACGGGGGTGAGGCTAACTATGGCTACACCTTC. Its translation: CASSYGGEANYGYTF.

This clonotype was picked up many times. The chain uses TRBV18 and TRBJ1-1, with 8 nucleotides matching TRBD1. CDR3 length: 14 amino acids. The V segment lost 6 bases and the J segment 2 bases; nucleotides outside the gene matches: 5. The germline gives CDR1 KGHSH, CDR2 LQKENI. CDR3 residues: CASSPGTGNTEAFF. The CDR3, as DNA: TGTGCCAGCTCCCCCGGGACAGGAAACACTGAAGCTTTCTTT.

Many counts were recorded for this clonotype. V is TRBV4-2 and J is TRBJ2-2, with TRBD2 matching over 11 bases. Germline V gene sequence: CDR1 LGHNA, CDR2 YNFKEQ. After removal of 5 bases from V and 5 bases from J, the junction contained 7 bases not matched to a gene. The CDR3 sequence is 16 residues long. For the CDR3, the DNA is TGTGCCAGCAGCTACACTAGCGGGAGTGGGACCGGGGAGCTGTTTTTT. It encodes CASSYTSGSGTGELFF.

There are a few counts of this clonotype. The DNA for the CDR3 is TGCGCCAGCAGTCACGCTAACACTGAAGCTTTCTTT. Translation: CASSHANTEAFF. J is TRBJ1-1 and V is TRBV23-1, with D hard to call. TRBV23-1 is noted as an ORF with a role that remains uncertain. The CDR3 runs to 12 residues. V was pared by 3 bases and J by 2 bases, with 4 bases between.

Ten or more counts support this clonotype. The rearrangement links TRBV30 to TRBJ2-3; TRBD2 matches 11 bases. The V segment lost 1 base and the J segment 9 bases; nucleotides outside the gene matches: 6. CDR3 length: 14 amino acids. CDR1 and CDR2 (germline): GTSNPN, SVGIG (reference sequence). For the CDR3, the DNA is TGTGCCTGGAGTGCGGGACTAGCGGCAGTCACGCAGTATTTT. Protein sequence: CAWSAGLAAVTQYF.

In this sample, this clonotype turned up many times. The chain couples TRBV19 to TRBJ2-1; D possibly matches TRBD1 or TRBD2 (5 bases each). The CDR3 extends over 14 amino acids. V was cut by 5 bases and J by 7 bases, with 15 bases left in between. Germline-derived CDR1 and CDR2 are LNHDA and SQIVND (reference sequence). The CDR3 loop is CASSVTGLKNEQFF. The DNA of the CDR3 is TGTGCCAGTAGTGTCACGGGGCTAAAGAATGAGCAGTTCTTC.

This clonotype came up many times. The chain recombines TRBV5-4 with TRBJ2-2; 9 nucleotides align to TRBD1. Germline lookup yields CDR1 SGHNT and CDR2 YYREEE (reference sequence). Germline trimming cut 4 bases from V and 4 bases from J; bases unmatched to any gene: 8. There are 16 residues in the CDR3. The CDR3: CASSPWTGEVTGELFF. CDR3 coding DNA: TGTGCCAGCAGCCCCTGGACAGGGGAAGTCACCGGGGAGCTGTTTTTT.

This clonotype was detected many times. The rearrangement uses TRBV20-1 and TRBJ1-6; D may be TRBD1 (6 bases). The CDR3 contains 14 residues. The ends were cut back, 3 bases at V and 8 bases at J, with 14 bases in the middle. Germline CDR1 and CDR2: DFQATT and SNEGSKA (reference sequence). The DNA of the CDR3 is TGCAGTGCTAGTTCCGGGACAATCGATTCACCCCTCCACTTT. This sequence encodes CSASSGTIDSPLHF.

A few counts support this clonotype. The chain is built from TRBV30 and TRBJ2-1; no definite D call. Trimming removed 1 base at V and 2 bases at J, with 12 bases between. Germline V CDR1 and CDR2: GTSNPN, SVGIG (reference sequence). The CDR3 extends over 15 amino acids. The CDR3 reads CAWSAGWETYNEQFF. The CDR3 DNA reads TGTGCCTGGAGTGCCGGCTGGGAAACCTACAATGAGCAGTTCTTC.

This clonotype was observed at least ten times. The chain is built from TRBV28 and TRBJ1-1, with D unclear. V shed 3 bases and J shed 5 bases, with 4 bases lying between them. Germline CDR1 and CDR2: MDHEN and SYDVKM. The CDR3 contains 11 residues. In DNA, the CDR3 is TGTGCCAGCAGTTTCGGGACTGAAGCTTTCTTT. The encoded protein is CASSFGTEAFF.

This clonotype was recorded once. The V and J genes are TRBV20-1 and TRBJ2-1, with D uncertain. The CDR3 consists of 15 residues. Trimming took 0 bases from V and 4 from J, leaving 13 bases between them. CDR1 and CDR2 (germline): DFQATT, SNEGSKA (reference sequence). The CDR3 sequence: CSARDSHKVYNEQFF. The DNA of the CDR3 is TGCAGTGCTAGAGATTCTCACAAAGTATACAATGAGCAGTTCTTC.

This clonotype was picked up many times. The rearrangement joins TRBV7-2 to TRBJ2-5, with D unresolved. V was trimmed by 4 bases and J by 2 bases, leaving 8 bases between them. Germline CDR1 reads SGHTA; CDR2 reads FQGNSA. The CDR3 length is 13 residues. The CDR3 sequence is CASSSTRQETQYF. Here the CDR3 DNA reads TGTGCCAGCAGCTCGACGCGGCAAGAGACCCAGTACTTC. Variable domain in full (rest from reference TRBV7-2 and TRBJ2-5): GAGVSQSPSNKVTEKGKDVELRCDPISGHTALYWYRQSLGQGLEFLIYFQGNSAPDKSGLPSDRFSAERTGGSVSTLTIQRTQQEDSAVYLCASSSTRQETQYFGPGTRLLVL.

There are many counts of this clonotype. V is TRBV12-3 or TRBV12-4 and J is TRBJ2-7; TRBD2 matches at 9 bases. This CDR3 has 19 residues. Trimming cost V 3 bases and J 2 bases; bases outside gene matches: 17. This chain's CDR3 is CASSFSWLAGSLRPYEQYF. The CDR3 nucleotides read TGTGCCAGCAGTTTCAGTTGGCTAGCGGGGAGCCTCCGGCCCTACGAGCAGTACTTC.

At least ten counts were recorded for this clonotype. CDR3 protein: CAWSGLAGSRDTQYF. CDR3 DNA sequence: TGTGCCTGGAGCGGACTAGCGGGTTCTCGGGATACGCAGTATTTT. This chain joins TRBV30 and TRBJ2-3; the match to TRBD2 covers 11 bases. There are 15 residues in the CDR3. V was pared by 3 bases and J by 6 bases, with 8 bases of the junction left unmatched. Germline CDR1 reads GTSNPN; CDR2 reads SVGIG (reference sequence).

This clonotype was recorded at least ten times. The chain carries TRBV19 and TRBJ2-1; 12 bases match TRBD2. J lost 9 bases, V lost 0 bases, and 9 bases had no gene match. Looked up from germline, CDR1 is LNHDA and CDR2 is SQIVND (reference sequence). This CDR3 is 17 amino acids long. DNA for the CDR3: TGTGCCAGTAGTATAGACCCTAGCGGGAGGGCCTCAAGTGAGCAGTTCTTC. This gives the protein CASSIDPSGRASSEQFF.

There are many counts of this clonotype. The rearrangement links TRBV4-1 to TRBJ2-7, with a possible D match to TRBD1 (6 bases). This CDR3 contains 17 residues. Germline CDR1 and CDR2: MGHRA and YSYEKL. V dropped 1 base and J dropped 3 bases, with 19 bases sitting between them. The CDR3 spells CASSQGGPGPIGYEQYF. For the CDR3, the DNA is TGCGCCAGCAGCCAAGGGGGGCCGGGACCCATTGGCTACGAGCAGTACTTC.

This clonotype was seen at least ten times. J is TRBJ2-1 and V is TRBV4-2; TRBD2 matches at 8 bases. From germline, CDR1 is LGHNA and CDR2 YNFKEQ. The CDR3 contains 17 residues. V trimming: 0 bases; J trimming: 6 bases; junction bases outside the gene matches: 10. The CDR3 spells CASSQDSPGGARNEQFF. The CDR3 nucleotides read TGTGCCAGCAGCCAAGATTCCCCGGGAGGGGCGCGCAATGAGCAGTTCTTC.

This clonotype was picked up many times. The chain recombines TRBV12-3 or TRBV12-4 with TRBJ2-1; no clear D. V lost 7 bases and J 2 bases, leaving 18 bases between the germline ends. The CDR3 totals 16 residues. This CDR3 is CASNLSPGRPYNEQFF. DNA for the CDR3: TGTGCCAGCAACCTATCCCCAGGAAGACCCTACAATGAGCAGTTCTTC.

The genes are TRBV12-3 or TRBV12-4 and TRBJ2-1; D may be TRBD1 or TRBD2 (6 bases each). The CDR3 length is 14 residues. The V gene lost 6 bases and the J gene lost 7 bases, with 16 bases spanning the gap. CDR3 bases: TGTGCCAGCAGAGGTGCGGGGACACAAAATGAGCAGTTCTTC. It yields the protein CASRGAGTQNEQFF.

This clonotype was counted between two and nine times. The chain has TRBV20-1 and TRBJ2-1, with D possibly being TRBD1 or TRBD2 (5 bases each). The CDR3 contains 17 residues. Trimming removed 5 bases from V and 7 bases from J, with 27 bases in between. Germline values: CDR1 DFQATT, CDR2 SNEGSKA (reference sequence). The CDR3 nucleotides are TGCAGTGCTGACACGAGGGGAAGGGAGAGTGCTAGGAATGAGCAGTTCTTC. It is translated as CSADTRGRESARNEQFF.

This clonotype has ten or more counts. This chain connects TRBV12-3 or TRBV12-4 to TRBJ2-6; unclear D gene. This CDR3 contains 14 residues. Trimming took 6 bases from V and 2 from J, leaving 8 bases between them. CDR3 residues: CASSLYTGANVLTF. The CDR3 DNA reads as TGTGCCAGCAGCCTTTATACTGGGGCCAACGTCCTGACTTTC.

This clonotype has a count of ten or more. The chain recombines TRBV5-1 with TRBJ2-7, with 12 bases matching TRBD2. Germline V gives CDR1 SGHRS, CDR2 YFSETQ. V dropped 7 bases and J dropped 7; count of bases not matched to a gene: 15. This CDR3 is 16 amino acids long. The CDR3 DNA follows: TGCGCCAGCGGACAGGGTGCGACTAGCGGGAGAAATGAGCAGTACTTC. It translates to CASGQGATSGRNEQYF.

There are many counts of this clonotype. The rearrangement joins TRBV6-5 to TRBJ2-3; the D gene is possibly TRBD2 (6 bases). The CDR3 runs 15 residues. From germline, CDR1 is MNHEY and CDR2 SVGAGI. Trimming removed 6 bases at V and 2 bases at J, with 15 bases between. The chain's CDR3 is CASRSAGGSTDTQYF. The CDR3 DNA is TGTGCCAGCAGATCGGCCGGGGGATCCACAGATACGCAGTATTTT.

This clonotype was recorded at least ten times. V is TRBV7-9 and J is TRBJ1-6; D remains ambiguous. Germline CDR1 is SEHNR and CDR2 is FQNEAQ (reference sequence). The CDR3 is made up of 14 amino acids. The V end was cut by 1 base, the J end by 11 bases, with 12 bases between. This chain's CDR3 is CASSLDSTPAPLHF. The CDR3 nucleotides read TGTGCCAGCAGCTTAGATTCAACCCCAGCACCCCTCCACTTT.

This clonotype came up many times. The chain joins TRBV4-3 to TRBJ2-1, with D tentatively TRBD2 (6 bases). Germline V gives CDR1 LGHNA, CDR2 YSLEER. The CDR3 runs 14 residues. The germline V and J ends were trimmed by 0 bases and 11 bases, with 14 bases remaining between them. The CDR3 nucleotides read TGCGCCAGCAGCCAAGATACTGGGGAGGTCAAGCAGTTCTTC. Amino acid sequence: CASSQDTGEVKQFF.

Ten or more counts support this clonotype. The genes are TRBV20-1 and TRBJ2-3; 7 bases align to TRBD2. The CDR3 has 15 amino acids. V dropped 6 bases and J dropped 0; count of bases not matched to a gene: 9. Germline-derived CDR1 and CDR2 are DFQATT and SNEGSKA (reference sequence). The chain's CDR3 is CSAQDSGYSTDTQYF. The CDR3 DNA follows: TGCAGTGCGCAAGATAGCGGGTATAGCACAGATACGCAGTATTTT.